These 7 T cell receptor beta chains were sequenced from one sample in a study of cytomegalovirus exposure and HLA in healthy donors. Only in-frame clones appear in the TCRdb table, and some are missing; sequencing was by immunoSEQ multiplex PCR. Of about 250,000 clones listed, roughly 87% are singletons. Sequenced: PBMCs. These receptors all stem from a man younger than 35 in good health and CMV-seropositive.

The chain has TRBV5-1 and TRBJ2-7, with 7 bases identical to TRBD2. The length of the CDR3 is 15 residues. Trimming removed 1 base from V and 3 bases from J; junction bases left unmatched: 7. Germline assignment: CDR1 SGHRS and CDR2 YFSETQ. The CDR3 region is CASSLTSGGSYEQYF. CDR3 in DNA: TGCGCCAGCAGCTTGACCTCTGGCGGGAGCTACGAGCAGTACTTC.

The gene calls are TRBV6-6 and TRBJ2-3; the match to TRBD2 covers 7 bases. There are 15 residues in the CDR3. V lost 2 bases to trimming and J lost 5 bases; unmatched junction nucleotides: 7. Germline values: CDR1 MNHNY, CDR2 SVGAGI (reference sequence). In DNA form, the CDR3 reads TGTGCCAGCAGTTACGTGGCGGGAGCAGGAGATACGCAGTATTTT. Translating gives CASSYVAGAGDTQYF.

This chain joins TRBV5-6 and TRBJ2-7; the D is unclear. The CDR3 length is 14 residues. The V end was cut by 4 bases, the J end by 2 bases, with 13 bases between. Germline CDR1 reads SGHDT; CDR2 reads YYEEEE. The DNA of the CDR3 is TGTGCCAGCAGCGCATTAGACGGAGCCTACGAGCAGTACTTC. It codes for CASSALDGAYEQYF.

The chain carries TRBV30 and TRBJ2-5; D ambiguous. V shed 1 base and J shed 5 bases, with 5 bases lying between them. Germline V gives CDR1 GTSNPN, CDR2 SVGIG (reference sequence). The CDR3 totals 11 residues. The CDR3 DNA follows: TGTGCCTGGAGTGCTGGGGAGACCCAGTACTTC. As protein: CAWSAGETQYF.

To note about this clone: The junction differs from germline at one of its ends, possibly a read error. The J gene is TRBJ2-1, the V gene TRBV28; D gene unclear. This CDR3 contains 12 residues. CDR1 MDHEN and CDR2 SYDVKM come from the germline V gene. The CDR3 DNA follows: TGTGCTAGCATGGGGACCTACAATGAGCAGTTCTTC. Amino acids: CASMGTYNEQFF.

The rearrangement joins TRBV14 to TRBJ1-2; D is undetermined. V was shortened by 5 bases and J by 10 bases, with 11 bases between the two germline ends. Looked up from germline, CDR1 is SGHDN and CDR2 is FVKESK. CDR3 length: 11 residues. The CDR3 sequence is CASSIKEDYTF. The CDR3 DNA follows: TGTGCCAGCAGCATAAAGGAGGACTACACCTTC.

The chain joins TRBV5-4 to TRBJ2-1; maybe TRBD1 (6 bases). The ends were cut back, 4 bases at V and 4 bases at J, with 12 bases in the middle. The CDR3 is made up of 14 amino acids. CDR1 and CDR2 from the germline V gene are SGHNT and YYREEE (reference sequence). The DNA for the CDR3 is TGTGCCAGCAGCCTCAGGGGCCTATACAATGAGCAGTTCTTC. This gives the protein CASSLRGLYNEQFF.